A single T cell receptor (beta chain) is shown here with its context. Antigen: not known. Control samples were healthy donors' buffy coats. The CDR3 contains 16 residues. V lost 5 bases, J lost 9 bases, and 9 bases stayed unmatched. The V gene's germline CDR1 is SGHTA and CDR2 FQGNSA. Generated by immunoSEQ multiplex PCR, the TCRdb table keeps only in-frame clones and is missing some. The sample has about 35,000 clones, roughly 81% seen once. This entry comes from a study of STAT5B mutations in CD4+ large granular lymphocyte leukemia. Study outcomes and limitations: Compared with healthy controls (2/35), patient top clones favored TRBV06 (8/27).

This chain joins TRBV7-2 and TRBJ2-1, with 14 positions matching TRBD2. The sequence was obtained from a human donor in good health. Sequencing was done on a sample of CD4+ T cells from blood buffy coats. The CDR3 protein is CASSPTSGREHTEQFF. CDR3 coding DNA: TGTGCCAGCAGCCCGACTAGCGGGAGGGAACATACTGAGCAGTTCTTC.